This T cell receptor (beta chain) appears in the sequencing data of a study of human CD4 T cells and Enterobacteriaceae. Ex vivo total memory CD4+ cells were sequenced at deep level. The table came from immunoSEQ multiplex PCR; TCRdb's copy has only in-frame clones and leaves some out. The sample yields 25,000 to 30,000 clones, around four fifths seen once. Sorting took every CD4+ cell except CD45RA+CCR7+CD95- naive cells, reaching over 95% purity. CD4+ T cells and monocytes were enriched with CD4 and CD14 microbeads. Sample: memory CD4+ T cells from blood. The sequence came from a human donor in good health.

The CDR3 DNA reads as TGTGCCAGCAGCCCCCTAGCGGGAGGGCAAGAGACCCAGTACTTC. This gives the protein CASSPLAGGQETQYF. The V gene is TRBV7-9, the J gene TRBJ2-5; TRBD2 agrees at 12 bases. There are 15 residues in the CDR3. Unmatched junction bases numbered 3, after V lost 5 bases and J lost 2 bases. The germline gives CDR1 SEHNR, CDR2 FQNEAQ (reference sequence). The full variable domain, its missing parts supplied by reference TRBV7-9 and TRBJ2-5, is DTGVSQNPRHKITKRGQNVTFRCDPISEHNRLYWYRQTLGQGPEFLTYFQNEAQLEKSRLLSDRFSAERPKGSFSTLEIQRTEQGDSAMYLCASSPLAGGQETQYFGPGTRLLVL.